This T cell receptor (beta chain) emerged from a study of human T cells and chemical hapten exposure. Looking at the study overall: Largely, small differences in pooled library volume made per-sample TCR yields vary.

This clonotype has ten or more counts. At one of its ends the junction is not consistent with the germline gene, which may arise from a read error. It was from unfractionated whole blood that total RNA was extracted. CDR1 and CDR2 from the germline V gene are SQVTM and ANQGSEA. This CDR3 has 12 amino acids. Individual cDNA molecules in this library carried unique molecular identifiers. TCRdb analysed the reads with MiXCR anew, one entry per CDR3 protein. The repertoire consists of about 120,000 distinct CDR3 sequences, with over 7.5% occurring once and the leading ten covering more than 1.3%. This sequence was found in a human donor in good health. Some clones in this sample may be carry-over from other donors' samples. This chain links TRBV29-1 with TRBJ2-1; D is ambiguous. Sequenced sample: whole blood. CDR3 amino acids: CSVELADPIRLF. The CDR3 DNA follows: TGCAGCGTTGAACTTGCCGATCCCATAAGGCTCTTC.